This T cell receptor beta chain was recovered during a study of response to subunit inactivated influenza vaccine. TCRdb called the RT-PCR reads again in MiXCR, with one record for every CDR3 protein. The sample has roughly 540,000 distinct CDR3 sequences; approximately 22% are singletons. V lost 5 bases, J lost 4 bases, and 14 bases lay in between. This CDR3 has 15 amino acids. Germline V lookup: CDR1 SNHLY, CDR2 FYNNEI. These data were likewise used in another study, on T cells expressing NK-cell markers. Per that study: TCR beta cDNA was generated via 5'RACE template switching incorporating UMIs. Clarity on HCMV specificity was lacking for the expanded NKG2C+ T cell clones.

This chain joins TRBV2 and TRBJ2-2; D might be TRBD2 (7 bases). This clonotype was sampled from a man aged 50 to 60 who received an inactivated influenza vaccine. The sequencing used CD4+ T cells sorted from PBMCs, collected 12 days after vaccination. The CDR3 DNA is TGTGCCAGCAGTACGGGGGGCGCGAGCACCGGGGAGCTGTTTTTT. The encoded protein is CASSTGGASTGELFF.